The rows below give T cell receptor beta chains drawn from one sample of a study of blood T cell repertoires in COVID-19. Method: immunoSEQ multiplex PCR; TCRdb's copy keeps in-frame clones and lacks some. Of around 70,000 clones listed, roughly 91% are singletons. The sequencing input was peripheral blood. Receptors were obtained from a man in his forties or fifties with active COVID-19. Each CDR3 is given with its conserved first and last residue.

TRBV5-1 CASSKSGQTSPSGANVLTF
TRBV7-9 CASSSEGQPQHF
TRBV25-1 CASGPRDNIQYF
TRBV6-1 CASSEAGSTNQPQHF
TRBV28 CATNPTGTGIETQYF
TRBV24-1 CATSDPFMTEAFF
TRBV9 CASSVASGSSPGELFF
TRBV7-2 CASSLAVGTGLDNEQFF
TRBV19 CASSLVQGAKYEQYF
TRBV5-6 CASSLLLAGVNYEQYF
TRBV27 CASSPRGTSGLNEQFF
TRBV2 CASSADSLNQPQHF
TRBV29-1 CSAVGGSGELFF
TRBV15 CATSRGTSGGVDTQYF
TRBV7-2 CASSLRLQPNTEAFF
TRBV27 CASSPSGTSFNEQFF
TRBV7-4 CASSSLAAENTEAFF
TRBV11-2 CASSLVQGSGTDTQYF
TRBV27 CASGAGANVLTF
TRBV5-1 CASSSPGGPNSPLHF
TRBV6-2/TRBV6-3 CASSSLTGYQPQHF
TRBV18 CASSASGTSGSYEQYF
TRBV5-5 CASSLAPDREGTYEQYF
TRBV4-2 CASSQGGQGTDTQYF
TRBV28 CASIERREAFF
TRBV2 CASSDPGGGLAARETQYF
TRBV12-3/TRBV12-4 CASQLAGYEQYF
TRBV5-1 CASSLAPQGGYTF
TRBV28 CASSHAGGSYEQYF
TRBV29-1 CSGLGTDKNTEAFF
TRBV12-3/TRBV12-4 CASSPGGGYTF
TRBV11-2 CASSQGGRLSYEQYF
TRBV6-5 CASSYPGSYEQYF
TRBV5-1 CASSPREAGANVLTF
TRBV7-6 CASSNGLADPKETQYF
TRBV21-1 CASPKMGVRDRGEKLFF
TRBV5-1 CASSLLEGSGELFF
TRBV5-1 CASSPGLVSTDTQYF
TRBV7-8 CASSFSGTGRSPLHF
TRBV7-3 CASSPNPNEDRGLNYGYTF
TRBV5-4 CASSLVSGGTDTQYF
TRBV7-7 CASISPGGEQFF
TRBV9 CASSVEAGGVDNEQFF
TRBV6-5 CASSYGTGNNQPQHF
TRBV24-1 CATSDAGADTDTQYF
TRBV3-1/TRBV3-2 CASSQDRGVGEETQYF
TRBV5-1 CASSIASGSTDTQYF
TRBV30 CAWSVNRGSGNTIYF
TRBV30 CAWSHGTSRSMYQETQYF
TRBV4-2 CASSPSRASNYGYTF
TRBV28 CASSPLHRVNYGYTF
TRBV7-2 CASNLSGGLADTQYF
TRBV6-5 CASSAGQGRRETQYF
TRBV7-2 CASLSSSYNEQFF
TRBV11-1 CASSPYRGDYGYTF